Listed below are T cell receptor beta chains from one sample, sequenced in a study of cytomegalovirus exposure and HLA in healthy donors. The assay was immunoSEQ multiplex PCR, and TCRdb's table has in-frame clones only and misses some. The table has about 83,000 clones, 90% to 97% seen once. Sequenced material: PBMCs. Receptor source: a woman aged 18-29 years in good health and CMV-seronegative. Each CDR3 is given with its conserved first and last residue. A D gene is named only where the DNA matches it firmly. Clone size is given for some rows only: seen once, a few or many times, or a class if the clone is expanded.

TRBV7-9	.	.	TRBJ2-1	CASSLDRTQGLSNEQFF	TGTGCCAGCAGCTTAGACCGAACTCAGGGTTTAAGCAATGAGCAGTTCTTC
TRBV9	.	TRBD2	TRBJ2-1	CASSGLYGEGAKNYNEQFF	TGTGCCAGCAGCGGGTTGTACGGGGAGGGAGCGAAAAACTACAATGAGCAGTTCTTC
TRBV2	.	.	TRBJ1-3	CASSDYGDSGNTIYF	TGTGCCAGCAGTGATTACGGAGACTCTGGAAACACCATATATTTT
TRBV13	.	.	TRBJ2-7	CASSLGARTEQYF	TGTGCCAGCAGCTTAGGGGCCCGTACCGAGCAGTACTTC
TRBV5-1	once	TRBD2	TRBJ2-3	CASSQLLAGGTDTQYF	TGCGCCAGCAGCCAGCTACTAGCGGGAGGCACAGATACGCAGTATTTT
TRBV4-1	once	.	TRBJ2-2	CASSQWGGTGELFF	TGCGCCAGCAGCCAATGGGGCGGTACCGGGGAGCTGTTTTTT
TRBV2	.	.	TRBJ2-7	CATSVLSAEEQYF	TGTGCCACCTCCGTGCTTAGCGCCGAGGAGCAGTACTTC
TRBV19	.	.	TRBJ2-7	CASSILGGYEQYF	TGTGCCAGTAGTATCCTAGGAGGTTACGAGCAGTACTTC
TRBV5-6	.	.	TRBJ1-5	CASSLAGYRSNLDQPQHF	TGTGCCAGCAGCTTGGCGGGTTACAGGTCAAACCTCGATCAGCCCCAGCATTTT
TRBV6-5	.	.	TRBJ2-7	CASSYSKASAYEQYF	TGTGCCAGCAGTTACTCGAAAGCTTCCGCGTACGAGCAGTACTTC
TRBV27	.	TRBD1	TRBJ1-1	CASSLRPGQGRDTEAFF	TGTGCCAGCAGTTTACGGCCGGGACAGGGTAGGGACACTGAAGCTTTCTTT
TRBV14	.	.	TRBJ1-1	CASSLSPGIGNTEAFF	TGTGCCAGCAGCTTATCACCCGGGATAGGGAACACTGAAGCTTTCTTT
TRBV2	.	TRBD2	TRBJ2-1	CASSEWAGGSYNEQFF	TGTGCCAGCAGTGAGTGGGCGGGAGGCTCCTACAATGAGCAGTTCTTC
TRBV18	.	TRBD2	TRBJ2-1	CASSPLPLTSGLPAEQFF	TGTGCCAGCTCACCCTTACCACTGACTAGCGGCCTCCCAGCTGAGCAGTTCTTC
TRBV9	.	TRBD1	TRBJ1-1	CASSADLRGQDTEAFF	TGTGCCAGCAGCGCTGACCTCAGGGGGCAGGACACTGAAGCTTTCTTT
TRBV2	.	TRBD1	TRBJ2-4	CASSGTELAKNIQYF	TGTGCCAGCAGCGGGACAGAGCTAGCCAAAAACATTCAGTACTTC
TRBV5-1	.	.	TRBJ2-1	CASSLMHSEQFF	TGCGCCAGCAGCTTGATGCACAGTGAGCAGTTCTTC